This record looks at one TCR beta chain sequence and its context. Its antigen is unidentified. This entry belongs to a study of CD8 T cells in ankylosing spondylitis. Study observations and caveats: What appeared characteristic of ankylosing spondylitis blood was a TCR beta motif of fewer than ten highly homologous variants.

The CDR3 extends over 14 amino acids. J lost 5 bases, V lost 8 bases, and 11 bases had no gene match. Germline lookup yields CDR1 SQVTM and CDR2 ANQGSEA. TCRdb re-derived calls from the 5' RACE reads in MiXCR, one entry per CDR3 protein. Among approximately 220,000 distinct CDR3 sequences, roughly 25% were seen once, and the ten largest hold about 6.9%. Input material: blood, either unsorted or a sorted T cell fraction (not recorded which). This receptor was identified in a male donor with ankylosing spondylitis or in good health (not recorded which). The rearrangement links TRBV29-1 to TRBJ2-5; 10 positions agree with TRBD1. The CDR3 spells CSTMPTGGKETQYF. For the CDR3, the DNA is TGCAGCACGATGCCGACAGGGGGCAAGGAGACCCAGTACTTC.